The sequence of this TCR beta chain was determined in a study of blood T cell repertoires in COVID-19. For the study at large: Sources were T cells, B-cell-depleted T cells, or PBMCs; the material itself was cDNA or gDNA.

Germline lookup yields CDR1 SGHDN and CDR2 FVKESK. The V gene lost 0 bases and the J gene lost 4 bases, with 13 bases spanning the gap. CDR3 size: 15 residues. Source study methods: Amplification of reference gene primers provided the estimated nucleated cell counts. Produced via immunoSEQ multiplex PCR; TCRdb's table is partial and in-frame only. V, J and clone size derive from that table, while D and trimming were established from the DNA sequence. The table lists tens of thousands of clones, around 92% of them singletons. The receptor's source is a man between 50 and 59 years old with active COVID-19. The sequenced material came from peripheral blood. The chain combines TRBV14 with TRBJ2-7, with no clear D. The chain's CDR3 is CASSQELNTRYEQYF. Written as DNA, the CDR3 is TGTGCCAGCAGCCAAGAGCTTAATACGAGGTACGAGCAGTACTTC.